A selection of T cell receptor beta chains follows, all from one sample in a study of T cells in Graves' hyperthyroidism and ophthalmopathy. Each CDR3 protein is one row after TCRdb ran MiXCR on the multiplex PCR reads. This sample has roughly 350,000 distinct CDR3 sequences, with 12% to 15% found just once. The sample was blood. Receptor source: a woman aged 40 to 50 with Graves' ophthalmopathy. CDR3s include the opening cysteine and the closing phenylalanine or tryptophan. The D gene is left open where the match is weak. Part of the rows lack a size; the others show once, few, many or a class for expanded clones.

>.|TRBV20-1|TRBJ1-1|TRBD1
TGCAGTGCTACCGGGACAGGGTCGAACACTGAAGCTTTCTTT
CSATGTGSNTEAFF
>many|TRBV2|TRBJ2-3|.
TGTGCCAGCAGTGAAATGTCTTGGTCAGATACGCAGTATTTT
CASSEMSWSDTQYF
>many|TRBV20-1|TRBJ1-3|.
TGCAGTGCTAGACGGGGAAATGGAAACACCATATATTTT
CSARRGNGNTIYF
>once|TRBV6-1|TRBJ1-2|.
TGTGCCAGCAGCCAGGGCTTCGGCTACACCTTC
CASSQGFGYTF
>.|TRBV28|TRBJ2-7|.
TGTGCCAGCTCACCACCCGTTGGGAGATCGGCCCCCTACGAGCAGTACTTC
CASSPPVGRSAPYEQYF
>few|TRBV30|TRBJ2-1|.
TGTGCCTGGAGTGTAGCTACGACTGAGCAGTTCTTC
CAWSVATTEQFF
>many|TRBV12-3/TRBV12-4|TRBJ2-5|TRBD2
TGTGCCAGCAGTTTAGTGCTAGCGGGAGAAGAGACCCAGTACTTC
CASSLVLAGEETQYF
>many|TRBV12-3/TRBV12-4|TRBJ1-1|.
TGTGCCAGCAGTCCTGGCGGGCCGGGGAACACTGAAGCTTTCTTT
CASSPGGPGNTEAFF
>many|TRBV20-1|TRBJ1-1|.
TGCAGTGCTACTGTTGGGGGAGGAACTGAAGCTTTCTTT
CSATVGGGTEAFF
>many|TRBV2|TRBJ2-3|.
TGTGCCAGCAGGGGGTCTTCAGATACGCAGTATTTT
CASRGSSDTQYF
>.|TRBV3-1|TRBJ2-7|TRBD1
TGTGCCAGCAGCCACCCCTTGGAGCAGGGGGCTGGCGAGCAGTACTTC
CASSHPLEQGAGEQYF
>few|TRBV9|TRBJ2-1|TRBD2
TGTGCCAGCAGCAGCCGGACTAGCGGGAGAGATGGGCAGTTCTTC
CASSSRTSGRDGQFF
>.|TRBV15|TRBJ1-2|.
TGTGCCACCAGCAGAACAGGTGCGGGCTATGGCTACACCTTC
CATSRTGAGYGYTF
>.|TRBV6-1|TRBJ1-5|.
TGTGCCAGCAAACCGGGCCATCATAGCAATCAGCCCCAGCATTTT
CASKPGHHSNQPQHF
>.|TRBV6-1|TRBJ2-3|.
TGTGCCAGCAGTTTCCTAGCAACTTCAATGGATACGCAGTATTTT
CASSFLATSMDTQYF
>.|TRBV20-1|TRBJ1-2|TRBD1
TGCAGTGCTAGGGAACCTCCCCGGGACAGGGGTTATCATGGCTACACCTTC
CSAREPPRDRGYHGYTF
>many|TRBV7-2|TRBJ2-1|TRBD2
TGTGCCAGCAGCACGCAGGGACTAGCGGGGGGGCTAGCCGCTGAGCAGTTCTTC
CASSTQGLAGGLAAEQFF